This T cell receptor (beta chain) was profiled in a study of cytomegalovirus exposure and HLA in healthy donors. The germline V and J ends were trimmed by 6 bases and 0 bases, with 21 bases remaining between them. There are 18 residues in the CDR3. This clone was found a few times. The PCR contained 60 Vbeta and 13 Jbeta primers. Libraries were prepared by immunoSEQ multiplex PCR; TCRdb keeps only in-frame clonotypes and omits some of them. The sample includes about 160,000 clones, 80% to 90% seen only once; the top ten take about 6.8%. The sequence derives from a man aged 50 to 59 in good health and CMV-seropositive. The sample taken for sequencing was PBMCs. The genes are TRBV23-1 and TRBJ1-5; a weak D match, TRBD1 (6 bases). TRBV23-1 is an open reading frame, and its role is uncertain. Written as DNA, the CDR3 is TGCGCCAGCAGGAGTACCCTTAGGGGGAACTATAGCAATCAGCCCCAGCATTTT. It encodes CASRSTLRGNYSNQPQHF.